Listed below are T cell receptor beta chains from one sample, sequenced in a study of blood T cell repertoires in COVID-19. The assay was immunoSEQ multiplex PCR, and TCRdb's table has in-frame clones only and misses some. This table holds 40,000 to 55,000 clones, roughly 84% found once. Sequenced material: peripheral blood. The receptors were sampled from a woman between 70 and 85 years old with acute or convalescent COVID-19. The CDR3 runs from the conserved cysteine through the conserved F or W. A D gene is named only where the DNA matches it firmly. For some rows the clone size is stated as once, few or many, or as a class when expanded; others skip it.

j_call,d_call,clone_size,v_call,cdr3_nt,cdr3_aa
TRBJ1-5,TRBD1,.,TRBV9,TGTGCCAGCAGCGTAGGGACAGGGGGTCAGCCCCAGCATTTT,CASSVGTGGQPQHF
TRBJ2-7,TRBD1,.,TRBV24-1,TGTGCCACCAGTGACTATGGACAGGGCAGCGAGCAGTACTTC,CATSDYGQGSEQYF
TRBJ2-1,TRBD2,.,TRBV27,TGTGCCAGCAGTTTATTGGCGGGAGGGCGGGGTGAGCAGTTCTTC,CASSLLAGGRGEQFF
TRBJ2-5,TRBD1,.,TRBV18,TGTGCCAGCTCACCACCCCCAGGGGGAGAGACCCAGTACTTC,CASSPPPGGETQYF
TRBJ2-7,.,few,TRBV9,TGTGCCAGCAGCGTAGGAGGGGGAACTAGCTCCTACGAGCAGTACTTC,CASSVGGGTSSYEQYF
TRBJ2-7,.,.,TRBV21-1,TGTGCCAGCGGCCCCAAGTCCTACGAGCAGTACTTC,CASGPKSYEQYF
TRBJ2-3,.,.,TRBV19,TGTGCCAGTCGACAGGAGGTGAGCACAGATACGCAGTATTTT,CASRQEVSTDTQYF
TRBJ2-5,.,.,TRBV9,TGTGCCAGCAGCGTAGCTAGAGGCGGGGAGACCCAGTACTTC,CASSVARGGETQYF
TRBJ2-7,TRBD2,.,TRBV5-1,TGCGCCAGCAGCTTAACTAGCGGGAGTCACGAGCAGTACTTC,CASSLTSGSHEQYF
TRBJ2-6,TRBD1,.,TRBV29-1,TGCAGCGTTGACGCAGGGGGCTCTGGGGCCAACGTCCTGACTTTC,CSVDAGGSGANVLTF
TRBJ1-5,.,.,TRBV19,TGTGCCAGTAGTCCGCAGCGGACCAGCAATCAGCCCCAGCATTTT,CASSPQRTSNQPQHF
TRBJ2-3,.,.,TRBV29-1,TGCGGCGCAAGGCGGGGAAGCACAGATACGCAGTATTTT,CGARRGSTDTQYF
TRBJ2-7,TRBD2,.,TRBV6-2/TRBV6-3,TGTGCCAGCAGTTCTCTTAATGTACTAGCGGAGGGAACCTACGAGCAGTACTTC,CASSSLNVLAEGTYEQYF
TRBJ2-3,.,.,TRBV10-3,TGTGCCATCGGGGGCGGGAGTGGAGGAGATACGCAGTATTTT,CAIGGGSGGDTQYF
TRBJ1-1,.,few,TRBV14,TGTGCCAGCAGCCAAGCCGGGTTTGATTCTGCTGAAGCTTTCTTT,CASSQAGFDSAEAFF
TRBJ1-6,TRBD1,.,TRBV5-1,TGCGCCAGCAGTACTCAGCTACAGGGGGCTGGTTCACCCCTCCACTTT,CASSTQLQGAGSPLHF
TRBJ1-6,.,.,TRBV5-4,TGTGCCAGCAGCTTGGTGCAGGGCGTGGATTCACCCCTCCACTTT,CASSLVQGVDSPLHF
TRBJ1-1,TRBD1,.,TRBV29-1,TGCAGCGTCAGACAGGGGAGCACTGAAGCTTTCTTT,CSVRQGSTEAFF
TRBJ2-1,TRBD2,once,TRBV6-5,TGTGCCAGCAGTTCCCGATTGGCGGGAGGGTACAATGAGCAGTTCTTC,CASSSRLAGGYNEQFF
TRBJ1-2,TRBD1,.,TRBV27,TGTGCCAGCAGTCACCTACCCGGGGCAGGGGGAGCTAACTATGGCTACACCTTC,CASSHLPGAGGANYGYTF
TRBJ1-2,.,.,TRBV6-1,TGTGCCAGCAGTGAAAGAGGAATGAGAGCCCATGGCTACACCTTC,CASSERGMRAHGYTF
TRBJ1-5,.,.,TRBV6-5,TGTGCCAGCAGTCGTAGTAGCAATCAGCCCCAGCATTTT,CASSRSSNQPQHF
TRBJ1-1,TRBD1,few,TRBV2,TGTGCCAGCAGATCGACAGGGATTTTTACTGAAGCTTTCTTT,CASRSTGIFTEAFF
TRBJ2-6,.,.,TRBV19,TGTGCCAGTAGTAGACTGCGGTCTGGGGCCAACGTCCTGACTTTC,CASSRLRSGANVLTF
TRBJ1-5,.,.,TRBV6-2/TRBV6-3,TGTGCCAGCAGTTACGTGGGGGCCAATCAGCCCCAGCATTTT,CASSYVGANQPQHF
TRBJ1-4,TRBD1,.,TRBV6-5,TGTGCCAGCAGGCGACAGGGGGCGTTGAATGAAAAACTGTTTTTT,CASRRQGALNEKLFF
TRBJ2-1,TRBD2,.,TRBV27,TGTGCCAGCAGTTTAAGTCCTCGGACTAGCGTACTAAGCTCCTACAATGAGCAGTTCTTC,CASSLSPRTSVLSSYNEQFF
TRBJ1-1,TRBD1,.,TRBV5-5,TGTGCCAGCAGCTTACGACAGGGTAACACTGAAGCTTTCTTT,CASSLRQGNTEAFF
TRBJ2-1,TRBD1,.,TRBV15,TGTGCCACCAGCGCCCGGGACAGGGGAATCCCCGAGCAGTTCTTC,CATSARDRGIPEQFF
TRBJ2-1,TRBD2,.,TRBV14,TGTGCCAGCAGCCAAGATCCTAGCGGGAGGAACAATGAGCAGTTCTTC,CASSQDPSGRNNEQFF
TRBJ1-2,.,few,TRBV19,TGTGCCAGTACCTTGGGACTCCAACGCGGCTACACCTTC,CASTLGLQRGYTF
TRBJ2-2,.,.,TRBV11-3,TGTGCCAGCAGCTTAGTAGCGGGGGGACAGGGCACCGGGGAGCTGTTTTTT,CASSLVAGGQGTGELFF
TRBJ1-1,.,.,TRBV30,TGTGCCTGGAAAGAGGGTTCCGGGACTGAAGCTTTCTTT,CAWKEGSGTEAFF
TRBJ1-4,.,.,TRBV18,TGTGCCAGCTCACCATCAGGGCGCCCCTGGGGTGAAAAACTGTTTTTT,CASSPSGRPWGEKLFF
TRBJ2-7,.,.,TRBV30,TGTGCCTGGTGTCCACAACCCTCCTACGAGCAGTACTTC,CAWCPQPSYEQYF
TRBJ2-3,TRBD2,once,TRBV7-3,TGTGCCAGCAGTTACGCGGGAGTAACAGATACGCAGTATTTT,CASSYAGVTDTQYF
TRBJ1-3,.,.,TRBV18,TGTGCCAGCAGAGAGACAGGCTCTGGAAACACCATATATTTT,CASRETGSGNTIYF
TRBJ2-1,.,.,TRBV19,TGTGCCACCCGACAGGGAGGCTACAATGAGCAGTTCTTC,CATRQGGYNEQFF
TRBJ2-5,TRBD2,.,TRBV7-8,TGTGCCAGCAGCCGGGACTATCAGGAGACCCAGTACTTC,CASSRDYQETQYF
TRBJ1-1,TRBD1,.,TRBV6-6,TGTGCCAGCAGTTTACAGGGGTCCTCTCCTGAAGCTTTCTTT,CASSLQGSSPEAFF
TRBJ1-2,.,once,TRBV27,TGTGCCAGCAGATCAACAGCTAACTATGGCTACACCTTC,CASRSTANYGYTF
TRBJ2-2,.,.,TRBV3-1/TRBV3-2,TGTGCCAGCAGAACTAGACTTAACACCGGGGAGCTGTTTTTT,CASRTRLNTGELFF
TRBJ2-3,TRBD2,.,TRBV13,TGTGCCAGCAGCTTTCGTCCTAGCGGGAGTGCCCCAGATACGCAGTATTTT,CASSFRPSGSAPDTQYF
TRBJ2-1,TRBD2,.,TRBV11-2,TGTGCCAGCAGCTCCTTACTAGCGGGAGTGAATGAGCAGTTCTTC,CASSSLLAGVNEQFF
TRBJ1-1,.,.,TRBV25-1,TGTGCCAGCAGTGATACGAGCGGTAGGCACACTGAAGCTTTCTTT,CASSDTSGRHTEAFF
TRBJ1-6,.,once,TRBV5-5,TGTGCCACCAAAGGGGGGGGTAATTCACCCCTCCACTTT,CATKGGGNSPLHF
TRBJ2-4,.,.,TRBV29-1,TGCAGCGTGCGGGGCAGCGATATAGCCAAAAACATTCAGTACTTC,CSVRGSDIAKNIQYF